The clone carrying this T cell receptor beta chain was observed a handful of times. Its antigen remains unknown. Between the trimmed V and J ends, which lost 5 bases and 1 base, there was a span of 14 bases. CDR3 size: 16 residues. Per germline, CDR1 SEHNR and CDR2 FQNEAQ (reference sequence). This record belongs to a study of blood T cells in healthy people across ages. With a J-beta primer mix and a sample-barcoded 5' primer, a second PCR ran roughly 7 to 11 cycles. TCRdb re-called the 5' RACE reads through MiXCR, storing one row per CDR3 protein. This repertoire shows about 290,000 distinct CDR3 sequences, around 27% found once; its top ten account for around 30%. General observations from the study: The recorded TCR beta diversity per million T cells decreased in a roughly linear manner with age.

The sample comprised blood. The clonotype comes from a woman between 65 and 79 years old in good health. This chain links TRBV7-9 with TRBJ2-2, with a possible D match to TRBD2 (6 bases). CDR3 loop: CASSTPGERNTGELFF. In DNA, the CDR3 is TGTGCCAGCAGCACCCCGGGGGAGAGGAACACCGGGGAGCTGTTTTTT.